This T cell receptor beta chain comes out of a study of vaccination and CD4 T cells after COVID-19. Turning to the study itself: For post-vaccine samples, collection took place a median approximately 72 days after dose two, ranging from 14 to 241. Control cultures were supplied with a CEFX pool, an HIV-1 Nef pool, or no peptide at all. Overall study results and limits: Spike mono-reactivity applied to 304 of 307 vaccine-specific clones detected in convalescent patients.

Treatment in this sample: roughly ten-day PBMC culture with coronavirus spike peptide pools or control peptides (ViraFEST assay). The Oncomine TCR Beta short-read assay sequenced DNA from cultured CD4+ T cells. It was cultured CD4+ T cells from which genomic DNA was extracted. TCRdb fed the PCR reads into MiXCR, producing one record per CDR3 protein. The data hold about 21,000 distinct CDR3 sequences, with 44% observed a single time. J was trimmed by 3 bases and V by 4 bases; bases with no gene match: 9. Germline loops: CDR1 LGHNA, CDR2 YSLEER. This CDR3 is built from 17 residues. As concerns this clonotype: The antigen is not known.

V usage is TRBV4-3 and J usage is TRBJ2-3, with 11 bases matching TRBD1. The material was CD4+ T cells from blood, cultured in vitro, obtained before SARS-CoV-2 vaccination. This clonotype originated in a human donor who had recovered from COVID-19. The CDR3 spells CASSLTGTGGSTDTQYF. The CDR3 nucleotides read TGCGCCAGCAGCCTGACCGGGACAGGGGGATCGACAGATACGCAGTATTTT.